This T cell receptor (beta chain) derives from a study of blood T cell repertoires in COVID-19. This clone was found once. TCRdb's copy holds only in-frame clones and misses some; the assay was immunoSEQ multiplex PCR. The sample lists about 230,000 clones, roughly 86% occurring once. The CDR3 contains 15 residues. Germline loops: CDR1 SNHLY, CDR2 FYNNEI. The ends lost 8 bases at V and 2 bases at J; junction bases unmatched: 10. The specimen sequenced was PBMCs or T cells enriched from blood (not recorded which). The TCR was taken from a woman in her thirties with acute COVID-19. J is TRBJ1-1 and V is TRBV2; 8 positions agree with TRBD1. The CDR3 coding sequence is TGTGCCAGCTTCCCCCTCACAGGGGGTAACACTGAAGCTTTCTTT. It encodes CASFPLTGGNTEAFF.